Each of the 25 T cell receptor beta chains below was sequenced from the same sample in a study of blood T cell repertoires in COVID-19 (dated by TCRdb to 2020 to 2022). Receptor libraries were prepared by the immunoSEQ multiplex PCR assay. In TCRdb, the immuneACCESS table is reduced to in-frame sequences with V and J assigned. These tables do not hold every clone; where another copy was compared, an unresolved V gene accounts for under half, and the others remain unexplained. The sample table holds 80,000 to 100,000 clones, of which about 88% were seen once. Of the sample, over 15% falls within the top ten clones. Sequenced sample: peripheral blood. These receptors originate from an elderly woman with acute or convalescent COVID-19.

This chain joins TRBV3-1 (or the pseudogene TRBV3-2) and TRBJ1-2; D is unresolved. Looked up from germline, CDR1 is LGHDT and CDR2 is YNNKEL (reference sequence). The germline V and J ends were trimmed by 1 base and 8 bases, with 8 bases remaining between them. The CDR3 totals 12 residues. DNA of the CDR3: TGTGCCAGCAGCCAAGTCTCCTCCGGCTACACCTTC. This encodes CASSQVSSGYTF.

The chain is built from TRBV27 and TRBJ2-1, with TRBD2 identical over 8 bases. Trimming at V came to 3 bases and at J to 3 bases, leaving 1 base not matched to a gene. CDR1 MNHEY and CDR2 SMNVEV come from the germline V gene (reference sequence). This CDR3 comprises 14 residues. The CDR3 coding sequence is TGTGCCAGCAGTTTTAGCGGGAACTACAATGAGCAGTTCTTC. Encoded protein: CASSFSGNYNEQFF.

The V call is TRBV6-5, the J call TRBJ1-1; perhaps TRBD1 as D (6 bases). There are 14 residues in the CDR3. Trimming cost V 6 bases and J 4 bases, with 15 bases left between them. Germline V gene lookup returns CDR1 MNHEY and CDR2 SVGAGI. The DNA for the CDR3 is TGTGCCAGCAGGAAAACAGGGCCCCCCACTGAAGCTTTCTTT. Its translation is CASRKTGPPTEAFF.

The V and J genes are TRBV11-2 and TRBJ2-2; D might be TRBD1 (6 bases). This CDR3 contains 18 residues. The germline CDR1 and CDR2 sequences are SGHAT and FQNNGV. The germline V and J ends were trimmed by 3 bases and 6 bases, with 23 bases remaining between them. CDR3 region: CASSFAHQYRVSAGELFF. CDR3 coding DNA: TGTGCCAGCAGCTTCGCCCATCAATACAGGGTGTCCGCCGGGGAGCTGTTTTTT.

This clone was recorded only once. The gene calls are TRBV18 and TRBJ2-3, with 9 positions matching TRBD1. From germline, CDR1 is KGHSH and CDR2 LQKENI. CDR3 size: 13 residues. The trim removed 8 bases at V and 4 bases at J, leaving 4 bases unmatched. CDR3 bases: TGTGCCAGCGCAGGACAGGGGTCAGATACGCAGTATTTT. It specifies CASAGQGSDTQYF.

This chain connects TRBV18 to TRBJ1-1; D uncertain. This CDR3 region has 13 residues. Germline V CDR1 and CDR2: KGHSH, LQKENI. Between the trimmed V and J ends, which lost 3 bases and 3 bases, there was a span of 8 bases. This CDR3 reads CASSPHRDTEAFF. CDR3 DNA sequence: TGTGCCAGCTCACCGCATCGGGACACTGAAGCTTTCTTT.

J is TRBJ1-4 and V is TRBV28; D possibly corresponds to TRBD1 (5 bases). Looked up from germline, CDR1 is MDHEN and CDR2 is SYDVKM. The CDR3 has 11 residues. V dropped 10 bases and J dropped 6 bases, with 9 bases sitting between them. The CDR3 loop reads CATGGDEKLFF. As DNA, the CDR3 is TGTGCCACCGGGGGAGATGAAAAACTGTTTTTT.

V usage is TRBV11-3 and J usage is TRBJ1-3, with D uncertain. Trimming took 3 bases from V and 0 from J, leaving 12 bases between them. The CDR3 contains 16 residues. Looked up from germline, CDR1 is SGHNT and CDR2 is YENEEA. This CDR3 reads CASSLRGLNSGNTIYF. In DNA, the CDR3 is TGTGCCAGCAGCTTGAGAGGCCTTAACTCTGGAAACACCATATATTTT.

The J gene is TRBJ2-5, the V gene TRBV18; D possibly corresponds to TRBD2 (5 bases). The CDR3 has 14 residues. Germline loops: CDR1 KGHSH, CDR2 LQKENI. The V end was cut by 1 base, the J end by 0 bases, with 6 bases between. The CDR3 is CASSPLGDQETQYF. CDR3 DNA: TGTGCCAGCTCACCACTCGGGGACCAAGAGACCCAGTACTTC.

This chain uses TRBV14 with TRBJ2-1; D is uncertain. The ends were cut back, 0 bases at V and 2 bases at J, with 8 bases in the middle. Germline CDR1 SGHDN, CDR2 FVKESK. This CDR3 is built from 15 residues. CDR3 in amino acids: CASSQDPGTYNEQFF. CDR3 nucleotides: TGTGCCAGCAGCCAAGATCCGGGTACCTACAATGAGCAGTTCTTC. The full variable domain, with the rest looked up from reference TRBV14 and TRBJ2-1, is EAGVTQFPSHSVIEKGQTVTLRCDPISGHDNLYWYRRVMGKEIKFLLHFVKESKQDESGMPNNRFLAERTGGTYSTLKVQPAELEDSGVYFCASSQDPGTYNEQFFGPGTRLTVL.

The chain employs TRBV7-2 and TRBJ1-2; D may be TRBD1 (6 bases). V shed 5 bases and J shed 4 bases, with 20 bases lying between them. The germline V gene encodes CDR1 SGHTA and CDR2 FQGNSA. This CDR3 region has 16 residues. CDR3 sequence (DNA): TGTGCCAGCAGCCTAACAGGGAATCCGCCGCTCTATGGCTACACCTTC. Residues: CASSLTGNPPLYGYTF.

CDR3 amino acids: CASSKRHLEAFF. In DNA, the CDR3 is TGTGCCAGTAGCAAAAGACACCTTGAAGCTTTCTTT. The V and J genes are TRBV19 and TRBJ1-1; no reliable D call. The CDR3 loop spans 12 amino acids. Trimming took 6 bases from V and 7 from J, leaving 12 bases between them. Germline assignment: CDR1 LNHDA and CDR2 SQIVND (reference sequence).

This clone turned up a few times. The chain recombines TRBV12-3 or TRBV12-4 with TRBJ1-3, with no clear D. The CDR3 totals 13 residues. The V gene lost 6 bases and the J gene lost 0 bases, with 6 bases spanning the gap. This CDR3 is CASRQNSGNTIYF. The CDR3 DNA sequence: TGTGCCAGCAGGCAGAACTCTGGAAACACCATATATTTT.

The chain couples TRBV6-5 to TRBJ1-2; 7 nucleotides match TRBD1. This CDR3 region has 14 residues. The J segment lost 7 bases and the V segment lost 4 bases, leaving 9 bases of the junction unmatched. Germline values: CDR1 MNHEY, CDR2 SVGAGI. In DNA form, the CDR3 reads TGTGCCAGCAGTTCCGAGGGGGCGAGGAGTGGCTACACCTTC. This codes for CASSSEGARSGYTF.

The J gene is TRBJ1-1, the V gene TRBV27; 7 nucleotides agree with TRBD1. Germline CDR1 MNHEY, CDR2 SMNVEV (reference sequence). V dropped 6 bases and J dropped 3; count of bases not matched to a gene: 10. This CDR3 is built from 15 residues. For the CDR3, the DNA is TGTGCCAGCAGCCCCTCCAGGGGGTCGTACACTGAAGCTTTCTTT. Its translation is CASSPSRGSYTEAFF.

This chain links TRBV7-8 with TRBJ2-2, with D maybe TRBD1 (6 bases). The CDR3 has 16 residues. V lost 1 base, J lost 4 bases, and 13 bases lay in between. Germline V gene sequence: CDR1 SGHVS, CDR2 FQNEAQ. Written as DNA, the CDR3 is TGTGCCAGCAGCTTAGTAGCCCTAGGGGGCACCGGGGAGCTGTTTTTT. Its translation is CASSLVALGGTGELFF.

The V call is TRBV7-9, the J call TRBJ2-3; no definite D call. Germline V gene lookup returns CDR1 SEHNR and CDR2 FQNEAQ (reference sequence). The CDR3 length is 14 residues. V lost 4 bases and J lost 0, with 8 bases in between. The CDR3 DNA reads TGTGCCAGCAGCTCGAGTGCTAGCACAGATACGCAGTATTTT. It yields the protein CASSSSASTDTQYF.

The chain couples TRBV7-2 to TRBJ1-1; 9 bases are a match to TRBD1. Germline assignment: CDR1 SGHTA and CDR2 FQGNSA. CDR3 size: 18 residues. Trimming cost V 1 base and J 3 bases; bases outside gene matches: 12. As DNA, the CDR3 is TGTGCCAGCAGCTTAGGCGGAGGATGGACAGGGGTGGACACTGAAGCTTTCTTT. Translation gives CASSLGGGWTGVDTEAFF.

This chain connects TRBV5-1 to TRBJ2-3; a weak D match, TRBD2 (6 bases). In germline, CDR1 is SGHRS, CDR2 YFSETQ. With 2 bases removed from V and 4 bases from J, the gap between germline ends came to 11 bases. The CDR3 sequence is 14 residues long. CDR3 nucleotides: TGCGCCAGCAGCTTTGCCGGGACTCCAGATACGCAGTATTTT. Protein: CASSFAGTPDTQYF.

This clone has only a few counts. The CDR3 coding sequence is TGTGCCAGCAGCTTGGGGGACAGGTTTAATGAAAAACTGTTTTTT. Its protein product is CASSLGDRFNEKLFF. The rearrangement uses TRBV5-5 and TRBJ1-4; 8 positions agree with TRBD1. V shed 0 bases, J shed 4 bases, and the junction held 2 bases outside the gene matches. This CDR3 has 15 residues. Germline V lookup: CDR1 SGHKS, CDR2 YYEKEE (reference sequence). Based on the CDR3 plus reference TRBV5-5 and TRBJ1-4, the full variable domain is DAGVTQSPTHLIKTRGQQVTLRCSPISGHKSVSWYQQVLGQGPQFIFQYYEKEERGRGNFPDRFSARQFPNYSSELNVNALLLGDSALYLCASSLGDRFNEKLFFGSGTQLSVL.

CDR3 region: CASSYWRGGNSPLHF. For the CDR3, the DNA is TGTGCCAGCAGTTATTGGCGGGGCGGTAATTCACCCCTCCACTTT. The chain couples TRBV6-5 to TRBJ1-6; the D gene is possibly TRBD1 (5 bases). The CDR3 has 15 amino acids. V was cut by 3 bases and J by 6 bases, with 12 bases left in between. In germline, CDR1 is MNHEY, CDR2 SVGAGI.

This sequence joins TRBV9 and TRBJ1-6; 7 bases match TRBD1. Trimming removed 0 bases from V and 10 bases from J; junction bases left unmatched: 7. The germline gives CDR1 SGDLS, CDR2 YYNGEE. This CDR3 has 15 residues. CDR3 nucleotide sequence: TGTGCCAGCAGCGTAGCAGGGGGTCTGGCATCACCCCTCCACTTT. This sequence encodes CASSVAGGLASPLHF.

This clone was detected a few times. The chain combines TRBV2 with TRBJ2-7; 8 positions match TRBD2. CDR1 and CDR2 from the germline V gene are SNHLY and FYNNEI. Trimming removed 5 bases from V and 0 bases from J; junction bases left unmatched: 6. The CDR3 totals 15 residues. Here the CDR3 DNA reads TGTGCCAGCAGTAGGGGCGGGGGGAGCTCCTACGAGCAGTACTTC. Translating gives CASSRGGGSSYEQYF.

The chain carries TRBV5-6 and TRBJ2-7; no firm D call. V was shortened by 0 bases and J by 2 bases, with 9 bases between the two germline ends. There are 14 residues in the CDR3. Germline V gives CDR1 SGHDT, CDR2 YYEEEE. The CDR3 spells CASSLGHQAYEQYF. The CDR3 coding sequence is TGTGCCAGCAGCTTGGGACACCAAGCCTACGAGCAGTACTTC. The full variable domain, in which reference TRBV5-6 and TRBJ2-7 provide the parts outside the CDR3, is DAGVTQSPTHLIKTRGQQVTLRCSPKSGHDTVSWYQQALGQGPQFIFQYYEEEERQRGNFPDRFSGHQFPNYSSELNVNALLLGDSALYLCASSLGHQAYEQYFGPGTRLTVT.

The chain joins TRBV28 to TRBJ1-1; 7 nucleotides match TRBD1. Germline V gene data show CDR1 as MDHEN and CDR2 as SYDVKM. J lost 4 bases, V lost 4 bases, and 3 bases had no gene match. The CDR3 has 13 residues. CDR3 coding DNA: TGTGCCAGCAGTTCGACAGGGAGCACTGAAGCTTTCTTT. Translated, it gives CASSSTGSTEAFF.